This T cell receptor (beta chain) is drawn from a study of T cells of healthy individuals. This clonotype occurred a few times. MiXCR was run by TCRdb on the 5' RACE reads, yielding one entry per CDR3 protein. The sample lists 100,000 or so distinct CDR3 sequences, roughly a sixth occurring once. The CDR3 has 15 amino acids. Trimming removed 3 bases at V and 2 bases at J, with 14 bases between. The sequence derives from a human donor in good health. The V and J genes are TRBV12-3 or TRBV12-4 and TRBJ2-7; the D gene is possibly TRBD2 (6 bases). Written as DNA, the CDR3 is TGTGCCAGCAGTTTGGGCGGAGGGACGACCTACGAGCAGTACTTC. Translated, it gives CASSLGGGTTYEQYF.